A single TCR beta chain is shown here with its context. What it binds is unknown. With 2 bases removed from V and 5 bases from J, the gap between germline ends came to 9 bases. The V gene's germline CDR1 is DFQATT and CDR2 SNEGSKA (reference sequence). This CDR3 is 12 amino acids long. This entry belongs to a study of blood T cells in healthy people across ages. Study observations and caveats: Older age coincided with a roughly linear decline in TCR beta diversity per million T cells. Among long-lived donors, naive CD4+ cells were more numerous and diversity higher than in aged donors. Total diversity from one million sequenced T cells was likely underestimated.

Alongside a J-beta primer mix, a sample-barcoded 5' primer served in a second PCR lasting 7 to 11 cycles. All cDNA molecules were each tagged by a template-switch adaptor with 12 random nucleotides. TCRdb reprocessed the 5' RACE reads via MiXCR and lists one record per CDR3 protein. There are about 580,000 distinct CDR3 sequences in the sample; more than 45% occur only once, and around 23% lies in the top ten. Sequencing input: blood. The TCR originated in a man at least 80 years old in good health. This sequence joins TRBV20-1 and TRBJ2-5; no definite D call. The CDR3 sequence is CSARFGQETQYF. The CDR3 bases are TGCAGTGCTAGATTCGGGCAGGAGACCCAGTACTTC.